The 2 T cell receptor beta chains in this list originate from one sample, sequenced in a study of cytomegalovirus exposure and HLA in healthy donors. 13 Jbeta primers and 60 Vbeta primers were used for the PCR. Assay used: immunoSEQ multiplex PCR; TCRdb lists only in-frame clones, some missing. The sample lists 180,000 or so clones, roughly 79% occurring once. Source material: PBMCs. These receptors were collected from a woman aged 25 to 39 in good health and CMV-seropositive.

The rearrangement links TRBV30 to TRBJ1-5; 8 nucleotides agree with TRBD1. V gave up 2 bases and J gave up 0 bases; unmatched junction bases: 15. Germline V lookup: CDR1 GTSNPN, CDR2 SVGIG (reference sequence). The CDR3 runs to 19 residues. CDR3 loop: CAWSPGTGTRGYSNQPQHF. As DNA, the CDR3 is TGTGCCTGGAGTCCCGGGACAGGTACTAGGGGATATAGCAATCAGCCCCAGCATTTT.

The chain links TRBV15 to TRBJ1-2; D unclear. V lost 0 bases and J lost 1, with 6 bases in between. Germline values: CDR1 LNHNV, CDR2 YYDKDF (reference sequence). This CDR3 spans 14 amino acids. CDR3 amino acids: CATSRERINYGYTF. As DNA, the CDR3 is TGTGCCACCAGCAGAGAGAGGATTAACTATGGCTACACCTTC. The full variable domain, with the rest looked up from reference TRBV15 and TRBJ1-2, is DAMVIQNPRYQVTQFGKPVTLSCSQTLNHNVMYWYQQKSSQAPKLLFHYYDKDFNNEADTPDNFQSRRPNTSFCFLDIRSPGLGDTAMYLCATSRERINYGYTFGSGTRLTVV.